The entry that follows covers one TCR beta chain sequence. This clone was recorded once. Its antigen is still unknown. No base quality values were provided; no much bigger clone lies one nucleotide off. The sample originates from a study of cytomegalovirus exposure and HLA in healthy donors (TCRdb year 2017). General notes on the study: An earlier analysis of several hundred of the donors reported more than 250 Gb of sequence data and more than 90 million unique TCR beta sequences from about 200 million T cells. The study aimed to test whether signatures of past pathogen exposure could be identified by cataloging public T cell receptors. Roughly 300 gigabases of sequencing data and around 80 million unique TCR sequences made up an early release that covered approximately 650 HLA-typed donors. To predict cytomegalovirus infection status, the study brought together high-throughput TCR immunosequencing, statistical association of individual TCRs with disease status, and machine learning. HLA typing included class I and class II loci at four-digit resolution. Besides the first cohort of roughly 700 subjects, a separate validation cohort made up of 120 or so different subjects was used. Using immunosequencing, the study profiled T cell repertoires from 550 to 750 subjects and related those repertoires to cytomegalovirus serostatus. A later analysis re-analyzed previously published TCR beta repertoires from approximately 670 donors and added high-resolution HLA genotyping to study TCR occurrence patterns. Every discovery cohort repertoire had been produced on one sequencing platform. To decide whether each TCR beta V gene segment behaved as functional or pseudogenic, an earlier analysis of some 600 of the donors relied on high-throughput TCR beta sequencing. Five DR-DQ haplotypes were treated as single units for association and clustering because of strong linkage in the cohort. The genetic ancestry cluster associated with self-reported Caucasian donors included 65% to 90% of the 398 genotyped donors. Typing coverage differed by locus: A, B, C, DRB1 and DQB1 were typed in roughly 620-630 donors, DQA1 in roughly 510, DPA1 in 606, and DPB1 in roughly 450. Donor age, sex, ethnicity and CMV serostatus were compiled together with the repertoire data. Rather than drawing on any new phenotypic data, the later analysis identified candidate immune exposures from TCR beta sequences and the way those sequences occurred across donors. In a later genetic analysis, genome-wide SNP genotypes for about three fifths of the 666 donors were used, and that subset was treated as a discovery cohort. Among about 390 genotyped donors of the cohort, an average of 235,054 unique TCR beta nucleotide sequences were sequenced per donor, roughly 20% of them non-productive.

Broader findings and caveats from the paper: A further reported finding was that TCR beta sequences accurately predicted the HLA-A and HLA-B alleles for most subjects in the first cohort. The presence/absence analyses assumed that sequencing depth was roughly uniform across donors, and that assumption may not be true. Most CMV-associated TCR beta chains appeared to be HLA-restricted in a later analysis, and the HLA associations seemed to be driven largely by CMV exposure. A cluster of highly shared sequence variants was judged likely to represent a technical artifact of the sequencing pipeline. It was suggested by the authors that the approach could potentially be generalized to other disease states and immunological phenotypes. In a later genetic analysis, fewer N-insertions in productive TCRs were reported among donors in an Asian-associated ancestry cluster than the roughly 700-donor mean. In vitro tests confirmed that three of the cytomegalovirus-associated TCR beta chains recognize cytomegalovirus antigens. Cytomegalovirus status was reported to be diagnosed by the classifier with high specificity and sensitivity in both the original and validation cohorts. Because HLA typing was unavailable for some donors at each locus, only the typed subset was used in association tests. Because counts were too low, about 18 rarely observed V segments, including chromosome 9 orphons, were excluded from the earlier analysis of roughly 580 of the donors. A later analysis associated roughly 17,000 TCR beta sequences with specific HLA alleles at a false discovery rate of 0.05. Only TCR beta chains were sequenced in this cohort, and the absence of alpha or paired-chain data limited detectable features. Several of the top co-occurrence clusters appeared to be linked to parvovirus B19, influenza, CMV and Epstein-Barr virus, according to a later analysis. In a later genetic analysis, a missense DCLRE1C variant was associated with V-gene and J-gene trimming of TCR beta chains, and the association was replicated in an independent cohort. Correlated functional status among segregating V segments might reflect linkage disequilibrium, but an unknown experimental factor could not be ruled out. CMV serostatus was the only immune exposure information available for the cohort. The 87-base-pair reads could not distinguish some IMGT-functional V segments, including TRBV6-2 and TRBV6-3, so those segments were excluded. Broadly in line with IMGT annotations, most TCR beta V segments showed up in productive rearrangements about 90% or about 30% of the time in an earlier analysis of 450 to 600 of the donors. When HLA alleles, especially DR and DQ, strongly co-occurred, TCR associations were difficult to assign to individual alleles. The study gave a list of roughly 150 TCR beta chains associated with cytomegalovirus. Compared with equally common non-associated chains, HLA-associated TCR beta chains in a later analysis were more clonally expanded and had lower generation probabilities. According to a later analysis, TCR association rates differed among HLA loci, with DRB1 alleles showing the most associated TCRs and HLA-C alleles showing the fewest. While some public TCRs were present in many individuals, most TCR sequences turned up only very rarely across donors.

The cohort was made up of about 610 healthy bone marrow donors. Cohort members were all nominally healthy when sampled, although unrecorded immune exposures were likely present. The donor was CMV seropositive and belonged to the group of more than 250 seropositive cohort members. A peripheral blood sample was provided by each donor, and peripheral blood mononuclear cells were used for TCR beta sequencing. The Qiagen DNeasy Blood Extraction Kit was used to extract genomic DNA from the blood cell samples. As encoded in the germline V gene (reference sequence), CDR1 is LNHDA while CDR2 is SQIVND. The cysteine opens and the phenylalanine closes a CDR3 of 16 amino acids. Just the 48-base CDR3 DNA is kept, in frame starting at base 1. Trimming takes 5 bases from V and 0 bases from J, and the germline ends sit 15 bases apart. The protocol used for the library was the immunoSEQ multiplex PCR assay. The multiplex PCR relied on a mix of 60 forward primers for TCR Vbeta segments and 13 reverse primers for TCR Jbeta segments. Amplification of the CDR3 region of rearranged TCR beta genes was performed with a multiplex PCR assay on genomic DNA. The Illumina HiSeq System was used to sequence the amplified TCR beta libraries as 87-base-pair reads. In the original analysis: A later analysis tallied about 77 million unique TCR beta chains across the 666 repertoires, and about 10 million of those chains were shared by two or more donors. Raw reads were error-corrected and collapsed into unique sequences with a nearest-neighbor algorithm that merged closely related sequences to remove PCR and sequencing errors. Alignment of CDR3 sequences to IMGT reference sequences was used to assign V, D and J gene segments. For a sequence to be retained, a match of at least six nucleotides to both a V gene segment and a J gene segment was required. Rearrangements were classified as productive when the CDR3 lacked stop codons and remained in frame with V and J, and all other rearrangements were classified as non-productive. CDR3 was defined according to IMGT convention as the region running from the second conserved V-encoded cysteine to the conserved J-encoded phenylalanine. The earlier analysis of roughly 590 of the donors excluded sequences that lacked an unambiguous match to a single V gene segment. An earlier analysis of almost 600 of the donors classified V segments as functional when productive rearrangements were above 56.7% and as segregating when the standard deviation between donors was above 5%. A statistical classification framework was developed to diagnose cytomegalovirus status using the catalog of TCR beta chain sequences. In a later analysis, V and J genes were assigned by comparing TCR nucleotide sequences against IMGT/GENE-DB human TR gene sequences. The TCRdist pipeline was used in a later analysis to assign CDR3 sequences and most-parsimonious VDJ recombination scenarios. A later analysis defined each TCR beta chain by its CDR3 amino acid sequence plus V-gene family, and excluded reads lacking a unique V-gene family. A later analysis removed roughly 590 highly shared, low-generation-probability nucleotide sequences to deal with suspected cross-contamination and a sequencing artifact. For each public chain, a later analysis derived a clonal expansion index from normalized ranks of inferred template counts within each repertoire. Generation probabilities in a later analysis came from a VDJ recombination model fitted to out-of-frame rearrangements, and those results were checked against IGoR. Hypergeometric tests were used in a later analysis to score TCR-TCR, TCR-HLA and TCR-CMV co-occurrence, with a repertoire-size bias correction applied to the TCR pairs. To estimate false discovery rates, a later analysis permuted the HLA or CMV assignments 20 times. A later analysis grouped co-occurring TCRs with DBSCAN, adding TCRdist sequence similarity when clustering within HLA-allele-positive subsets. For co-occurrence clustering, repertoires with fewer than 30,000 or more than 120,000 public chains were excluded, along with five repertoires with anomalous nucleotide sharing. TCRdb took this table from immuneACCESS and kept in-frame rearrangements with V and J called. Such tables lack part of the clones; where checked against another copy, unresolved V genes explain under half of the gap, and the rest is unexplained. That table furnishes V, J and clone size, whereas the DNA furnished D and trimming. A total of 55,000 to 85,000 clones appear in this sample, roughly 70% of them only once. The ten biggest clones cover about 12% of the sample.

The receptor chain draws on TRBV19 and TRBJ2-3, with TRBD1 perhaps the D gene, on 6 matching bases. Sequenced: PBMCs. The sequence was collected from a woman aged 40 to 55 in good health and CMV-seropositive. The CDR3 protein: CASSAARQDSTDTQYF. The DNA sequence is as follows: TGTGCCAGTAGTGCCGCCCGACAGGATAGCACAGATACGCAGTATTTT.